These T cell receptor beta chains were read from a single sample in a study of resident and recirculating memory T cells in vitiligo. The assay was immunoSEQ multiplex PCR, and TCRdb's table has in-frame clones only and misses some. The data hold around 70,000 clones, with 80% to 95% observed a single time. The sample taken for sequencing was blood. The source is a male donor with vitiligo. CDR3s leave out the opening cysteine and the closing phenylalanine or tryptophan. Each record gives: CDR3 protein, J gene, V gene.

CDR3: ASTSQGASQETQY; J: TRBJ2-5; V: TRBV2
CDR3: ASSQVTDTGELF; J: TRBJ2-2; V: TRBV4-2
CDR3: ASSVVQGYNSPLH; J: TRBJ1-6; V: TRBV2
CDR3: ASGQRGGTNEKLF; J: TRBJ1-4; V: TRBV25-1
CDR3: ASGLVPGAEEAF; J: TRBJ1-1; V: TRBV12-5
CDR3: ASSFEVGGRNEQF; J: TRBJ2-1; V: TRBV7-3
CDR3: ASSLLNTGELF; J: TRBJ2-2; V: TRBV27
CDR3: ASNFRTGPNGYT; J: TRBJ1-2; V: TRBV19
CDR3: ASSETIGTVYGYT; J: TRBJ1-2; V: TRBV2
CDR3: ASSNRDSPTYEQY; J: TRBJ2-7; V: TRBV21-1
CDR3: ASSIQGPGANVLT; J: TRBJ2-6; V: TRBV28
CDR3: ASSSTPGQGASNQPQH; J: TRBJ1-5; V: TRBV7-9
CDR3: ASSVGAGADTQY; J: TRBJ2-3; V: TRBV9
CDR3: ASSLRTGGSNQPQH; J: TRBJ1-5; V: TRBV27
CDR3: AISSGGSYNEQF; J: TRBJ2-1; V: TRBV10-3
CDR3: ASSFRRTGGEPQH; J: TRBJ1-5; V: TRBV28
CDR3: SSIFNEQF; J: TRBJ2-1; V: TRBV20-1
CDR3: ASSYRDRAGEKLF; J: TRBJ1-4; V: TRBV6-5
CDR3: ASSLQGQGNEKLF; J: TRBJ1-4; V: TRBV5-1
CDR3: SVDSSGGPPYEQY; J: TRBJ2-7; V: TRBV29-1
CDR3: ASSLHSRDDHGYT; J: TRBJ1-2; V: TRBV7-9
CDR3: ASSSTTGSGELF; J: TRBJ2-2; V: TRBV5-1
CDR3: ASTVDPGMRSEAF; J: TRBJ1-1; V: TRBV19
CDR3: ASSSGPGGNTIY; J: TRBJ1-3; V: TRBV5-4